This TCR beta chain was recorded in a study of OX40 agonist ivuxolimab in advanced cancers. In the study overall: Intravenous ivuxolimab was administered to patients every 2 weeks at 0.01 to 10 mg/kg. The study, taken as a whole, reports: Specificity for antigen went undetermined in the expanded peripheral T cells. CD8+ T cells were the subset that, on average, had more expanded clones than CD4+.

As concerns this clone: The antigen is undetermined.

The CDR3 has 12 amino acids. V was clipped by 5 bases and J by 9 bases, with 11 bases between them. Germline loops: CDR1 SGHTA, CDR2 FQGNSA. Some clones are missing from TCRdb's copy, which holds only in-frame ones; the method was immunoSEQ multiplex PCR. Among 20,000 or so clones listed, over 70% were seen once. This specimen consisted of CD4+ or CD8+ T cells sorted from blood, obtained in a trial of the OX40 agonist ivuxolimab. This chain links TRBV7-2 with TRBJ2-1; TRBD1 is a possible D gene (6 bases). This sequence originates from an adult with an advanced solid tumor such as melanoma, head and neck, liver or kidney cancer. CDR3 sequence: CASSTGTLEQFF. CDR3 nucleotide sequence: TGTGCCAGCAGCACCGGGACACTTGAGCAGTTCTTC.